Listed below are T cell receptor beta chains from one sample, sequenced in a study of CD8+CD57+ T cells in acquired aplastic anemia. TCRdb fed the reads into MiXCR, producing one record per CDR3 protein. Of some 220,000 distinct CDR3 sequences in the sample, 34% were seen once. Sequenced sample: sorted CD4+, CD8+, or CD8+CD57+ T cells (not recorded which) from PBMCs. The receptor source for this set is a human donor in good health, serving as a control. CDR3s include the opening cysteine and the closing phenylalanine or tryptophan. Fields, in order: clone size, J gene, D gene, V gene, CDR3 protein, CDR3 DNA. A D gene is named only where the DNA matches it firmly. A clone size is listed for some rows: how often the clone was seen (once, few, many), or a class if it is expanded.

clone_size: NA; j_call: TRBJ2-1; d_call: NA; v_call: TRBV30; cdr3_aa: CAWNRGEQFF; cdr3_nt: TGTGCCTGGAATCGGGGTGAGCAGTTCTTC
clone_size: once; j_call: TRBJ1-5; d_call: NA; v_call: TRBV2; cdr3_aa: CASSVRVGQPQHF; cdr3_nt: TGTGCCAGCAGTGTTAGGGTGGGTCAGCCCCAGCATTTT
clone_size: NA; j_call: TRBJ1-1; d_call: NA; v_call: TRBV19; cdr3_aa: CASSTFQNLGQVNTEAFF; cdr3_nt: TGTGCCAGTAGTACCTTCCAAAACCTTGGACAAGTGAACACTGAAGCTTTCTTT
clone_size: many; j_call: TRBJ2-3; d_call: NA; v_call: TRBV20-1; cdr3_aa: CSASAASFYQDTQYF; cdr3_nt: TGCAGTGCTAGCGCGGCTAGCTTTTATCAAGATACGCAGTATTTT
clone_size: many; j_call: TRBJ2-1; d_call: NA; v_call: TRBV24-1; cdr3_aa: CATSDLRTGGYNEQFF; cdr3_nt: TGTGCCACCAGTGATTTGCGAACAGGAGGGTACAATGAGCAGTTCTTC
clone_size: many; j_call: TRBJ2-5; d_call: NA; v_call: TRBV7-9; cdr3_aa: CASSLSRIGQMETQYF; cdr3_nt: TGTGCCAGCAGCTTATCCCGAATTGGACAGATGGAGACCCAGTACTTC
clone_size: NA; j_call: TRBJ2-7; d_call: TRBD1; v_call: TRBV5-1; cdr3_aa: CASGETGAREQYF; cdr3_nt: TGCGCCAGCGGAGAGACAGGGGCGAGGGAGCAGTACTTC
clone_size: NA; j_call: TRBJ2-2; d_call: NA; v_call: TRBV7-2; cdr3_aa: CASRDQPTGELFF; cdr3_nt: TGTGCCAGCCGGGACCAACCGACCGGGGAGCTGTTTTTT
clone_size: many; j_call: TRBJ2-5; d_call: NA; v_call: TRBV15; cdr3_aa: CATSIVGPQETQYF; cdr3_nt: TGTGCCACCAGCATCGTGGGGCCCCAAGAGACCCAGTACTTC
clone_size: NA; j_call: TRBJ1-1; d_call: NA; v_call: TRBV7-3; cdr3_aa: CASSLGGGSQGEAFF; cdr3_nt: TGTGCCAGCAGTTTAGGGGGAGGTAGTCAGGGCGAAGCTTTCTTT
clone_size: few; j_call: TRBJ2-1; d_call: NA; v_call: TRBV2; cdr3_aa: CASFRKQGVNEQFF; cdr3_nt: TGTGCCAGCTTCCGTAAACAGGGAGTCAATGAGCAGTTCTTC
clone_size: NA; j_call: TRBJ2-7; d_call: TRBD2; v_call: TRBV12-3/TRBV12-4; cdr3_aa: CASSLLLAGGPNEQYF; cdr3_nt: TGTGCCAGCAGTTTGTTACTAGCGGGAGGGCCAAACGAGCAGTACTTC
clone_size: NA; j_call: TRBJ1-2; d_call: NA; v_call: TRBV25-1; cdr3_aa: CASSEMGVGYGYTF; cdr3_nt: TGTGCCAGCAGTGAAATGGGAGTCGGCTATGGCTACACCTTC
clone_size: many; j_call: TRBJ2-1; d_call: TRBD2; v_call: TRBV29-1; cdr3_aa: CSGTSGRQQFF; cdr3_nt: TGCAGCGGAACTAGCGGGAGGCAGCAGTTCTTC
clone_size: many; j_call: TRBJ2-5; d_call: NA; v_call: TRBV7-2; cdr3_aa: CASSAQETQYF; cdr3_nt: TGTGCCAGCAGCGCCCAAGAGACCCAGTACTTC
clone_size: NA; j_call: TRBJ1-2; d_call: TRBD1; v_call: TRBV9; cdr3_aa: CASSPPGTGHPNYGYTF; cdr3_nt: TGTGCCAGCAGCCCCCCCGGGACAGGGCACCCCAACTATGGCTACACCTTC